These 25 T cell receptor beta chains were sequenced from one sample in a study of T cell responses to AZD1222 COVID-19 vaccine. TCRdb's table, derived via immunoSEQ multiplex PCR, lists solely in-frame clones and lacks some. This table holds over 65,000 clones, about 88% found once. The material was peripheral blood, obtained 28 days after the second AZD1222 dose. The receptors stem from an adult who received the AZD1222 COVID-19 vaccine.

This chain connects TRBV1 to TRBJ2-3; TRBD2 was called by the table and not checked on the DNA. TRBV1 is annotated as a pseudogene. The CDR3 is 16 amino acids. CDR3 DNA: TGCACCAGCAGCCAAGATAAACTAGCGGGAGTACATACGCAGTATTTT. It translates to CTSSQDKLAGVHTQYF.

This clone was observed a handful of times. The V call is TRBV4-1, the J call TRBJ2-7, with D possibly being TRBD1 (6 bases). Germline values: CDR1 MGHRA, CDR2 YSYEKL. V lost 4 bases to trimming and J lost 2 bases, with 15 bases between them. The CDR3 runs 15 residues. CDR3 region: CASSPAGTMAYEQYF. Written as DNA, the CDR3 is TGCGCCAGCAGCCCGGCCGGGACAATGGCCTACGAGCAGTACTTC.

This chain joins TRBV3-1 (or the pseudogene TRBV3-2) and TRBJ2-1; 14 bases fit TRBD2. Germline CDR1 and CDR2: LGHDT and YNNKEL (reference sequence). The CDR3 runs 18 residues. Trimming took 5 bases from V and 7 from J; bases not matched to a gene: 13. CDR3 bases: TGTGCCAGCAGCTATAACCGACTAGCGGGAGGGCCTAAGAATGAGCAGTTCTTC. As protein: CASSYNRLAGGPKNEQFF.

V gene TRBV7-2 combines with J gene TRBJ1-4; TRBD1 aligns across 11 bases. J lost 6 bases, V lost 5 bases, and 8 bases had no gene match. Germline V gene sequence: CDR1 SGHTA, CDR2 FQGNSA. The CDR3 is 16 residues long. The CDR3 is CASSKRDRGSHEKLFF. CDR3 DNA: TGTGCCAGCAGCAAACGGGACAGGGGGAGCCATGAAAAACTGTTTTTT.

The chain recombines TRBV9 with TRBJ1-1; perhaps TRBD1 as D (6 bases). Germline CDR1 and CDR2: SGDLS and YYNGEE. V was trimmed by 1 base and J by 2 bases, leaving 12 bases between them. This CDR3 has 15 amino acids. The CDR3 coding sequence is TGTGCCAGCAGCGTATCGTGGGGGGCCAACACTGAAGCTTTCTTT. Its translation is CASSVSWGANTEAFF.

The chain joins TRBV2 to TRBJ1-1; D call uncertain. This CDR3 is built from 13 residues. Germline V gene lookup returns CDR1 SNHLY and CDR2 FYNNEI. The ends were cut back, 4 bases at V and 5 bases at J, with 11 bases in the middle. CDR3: CASSVLYETEAFF. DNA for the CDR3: TGTGCCAGCAGTGTCTTATATGAGACTGAAGCTTTCTTT.

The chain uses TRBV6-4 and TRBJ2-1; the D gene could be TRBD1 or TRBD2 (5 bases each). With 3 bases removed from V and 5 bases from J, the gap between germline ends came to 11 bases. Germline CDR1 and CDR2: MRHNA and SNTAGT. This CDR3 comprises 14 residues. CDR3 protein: CASSDGGAHNEQFF. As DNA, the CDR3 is TGTGCCAGCAGTGATGGGGGAGCCCACAATGAGCAGTTCTTC.

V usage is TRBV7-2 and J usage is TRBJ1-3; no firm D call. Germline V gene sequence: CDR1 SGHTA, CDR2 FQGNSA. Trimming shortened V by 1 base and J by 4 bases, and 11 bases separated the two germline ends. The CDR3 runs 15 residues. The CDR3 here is CASSLDVGRGNTIYF. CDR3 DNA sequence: TGTGCCAGCAGCTTAGATGTAGGGAGAGGAAACACCATATATTTT. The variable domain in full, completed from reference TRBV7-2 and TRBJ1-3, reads GAGVSQSPSNKVTEKGKDVELRCDPISGHTALYWYRQSLGQGLEFLIYFQGNSAPDKSGLPSDRFSAERTGGSVSTLTIQRTQQEDSAVYLCASSLDVGRGNTIYFGEGSWLTVV.

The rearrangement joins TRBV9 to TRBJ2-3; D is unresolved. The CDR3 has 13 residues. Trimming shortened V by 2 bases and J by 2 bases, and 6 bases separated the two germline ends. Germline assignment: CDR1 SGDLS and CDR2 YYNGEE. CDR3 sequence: CASSVRFTDTQYF. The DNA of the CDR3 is TGTGCCAGCAGCGTCCGGTTCACAGATACGCAGTATTTT.

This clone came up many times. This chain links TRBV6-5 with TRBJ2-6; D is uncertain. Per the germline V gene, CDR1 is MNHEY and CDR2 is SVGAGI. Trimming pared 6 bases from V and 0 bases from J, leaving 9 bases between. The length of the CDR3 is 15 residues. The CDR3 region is CASRVGGSGANVLTF. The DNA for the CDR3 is TGTGCCAGCAGGGTAGGCGGCTCTGGGGCCAACGTCCTGACTTTC.

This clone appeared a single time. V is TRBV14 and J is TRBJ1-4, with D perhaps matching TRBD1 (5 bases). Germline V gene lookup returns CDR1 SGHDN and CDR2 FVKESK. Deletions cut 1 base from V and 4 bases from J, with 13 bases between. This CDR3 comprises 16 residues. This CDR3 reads CASSQARRQINEKLFF. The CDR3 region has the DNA TGTGCCAGCAGCCAAGCTCGCAGACAGATTAATGAAAAACTGTTTTTT.

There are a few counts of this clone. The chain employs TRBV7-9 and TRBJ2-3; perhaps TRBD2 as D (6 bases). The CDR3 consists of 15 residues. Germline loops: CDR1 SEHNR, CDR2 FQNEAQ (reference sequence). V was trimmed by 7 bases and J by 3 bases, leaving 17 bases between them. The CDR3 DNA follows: TGTGCCAGCACCTCGAGACTAGAGTCAACAGATACGCAGTATTTT. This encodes CASTSRLESTDTQYF.

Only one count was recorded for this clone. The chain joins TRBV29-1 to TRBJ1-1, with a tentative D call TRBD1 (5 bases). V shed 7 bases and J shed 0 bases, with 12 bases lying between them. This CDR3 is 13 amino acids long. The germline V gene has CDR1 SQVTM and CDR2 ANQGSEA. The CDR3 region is CSGSTEMNTEAFF. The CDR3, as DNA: TGCAGCGGCTCGACAGAGATGAACACTGAAGCTTTCTTT. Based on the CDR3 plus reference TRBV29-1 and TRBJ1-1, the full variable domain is SAVISQKPSRDICQRGTSLTIQCQVDSQVTMMFWYRQQPGQSLTLIATANQGSEATYESGFVIDKFPISRPNLTFSTLTVSNMSPEDSSIYLCSGSTEMNTEAFFGQGTRLTVV.

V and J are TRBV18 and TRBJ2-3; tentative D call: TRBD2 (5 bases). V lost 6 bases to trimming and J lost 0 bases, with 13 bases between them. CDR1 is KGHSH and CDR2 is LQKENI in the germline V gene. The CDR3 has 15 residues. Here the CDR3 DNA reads TGTGCCAGCTCTTCGGGGAGTTCCAGCACAGATACGCAGTATTTT. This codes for CASSSGSSSTDTQYF.

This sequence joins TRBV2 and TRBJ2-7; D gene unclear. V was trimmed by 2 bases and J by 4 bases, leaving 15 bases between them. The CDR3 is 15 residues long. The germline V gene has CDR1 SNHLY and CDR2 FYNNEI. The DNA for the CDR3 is TGTGCCAGCAGTGAAACCCTCACGGCCCTTTACGAGCAGTACTTC. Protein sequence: CASSETLTALYEQYF. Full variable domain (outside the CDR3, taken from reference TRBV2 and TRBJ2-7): EPEVTQTPSHQVTQMGQEVILRCVPISNHLYFYWYRQILGQKVEFLVSFYNNEISEKSEIFDDQFSVERPDGSNFTLKIRSTKLEDSAMYFCASSETLTALYEQYFGPGTRLTVT.

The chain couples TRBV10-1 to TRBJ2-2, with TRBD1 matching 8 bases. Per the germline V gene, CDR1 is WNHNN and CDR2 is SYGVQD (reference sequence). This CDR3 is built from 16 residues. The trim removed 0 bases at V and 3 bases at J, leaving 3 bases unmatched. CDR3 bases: TGCGCCAGCAGTGAGTCCCCAGGGGGCCACACCGGGGAGCTGTTTTTT. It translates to CASSESPGGHTGELFF.

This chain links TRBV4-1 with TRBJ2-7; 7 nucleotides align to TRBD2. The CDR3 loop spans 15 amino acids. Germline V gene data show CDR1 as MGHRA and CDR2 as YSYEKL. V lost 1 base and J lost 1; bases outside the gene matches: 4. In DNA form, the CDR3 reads TGCGCCAGCAGCCAAGCCCTAGCGGCGTCCTACGAGCAGTACTTC. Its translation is CASSQALAASYEQYF.

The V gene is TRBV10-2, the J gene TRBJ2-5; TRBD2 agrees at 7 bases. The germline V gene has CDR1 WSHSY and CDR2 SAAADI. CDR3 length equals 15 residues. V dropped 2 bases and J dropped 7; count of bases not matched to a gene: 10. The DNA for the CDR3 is TGCGCCAGCAGTGAGAACCTCGGCGGGAGTGGGACCCAGTACTTC. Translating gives CASSENLGGSGTQYF.

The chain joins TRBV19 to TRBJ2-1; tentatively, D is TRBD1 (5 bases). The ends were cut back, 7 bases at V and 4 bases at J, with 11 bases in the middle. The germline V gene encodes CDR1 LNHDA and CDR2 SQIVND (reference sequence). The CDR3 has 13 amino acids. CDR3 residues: CASTATGYNEQFF. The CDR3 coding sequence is TGTGCCAGTACCGCCACAGGATACAATGAGCAGTTCTTC. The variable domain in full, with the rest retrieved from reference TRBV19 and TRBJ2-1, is DGGITQSPKYLFRKEGQNVTLSCEQNLNHDAMYWYRQDPGQGLRLIYYSQIVNDFQKGDIAEGYSVSREKKESFPLTVTSAQKNPTAFYLCASTATGYNEQFFGPGTRLTVL.

DNA for the CDR3: TGTGCCACCTGGAGGGCGGCCGAAGCTTTCTTT. Protein: CATWRAAEAFF. This chain links TRBV9 with TRBJ1-1; D call uncertain. V lost 9 bases to trimming and J lost 8 bases, with 14 bases between them. The CDR3 spans 11 residues. Germline lookup yields CDR1 SGDLS and CDR2 YYNGEE.

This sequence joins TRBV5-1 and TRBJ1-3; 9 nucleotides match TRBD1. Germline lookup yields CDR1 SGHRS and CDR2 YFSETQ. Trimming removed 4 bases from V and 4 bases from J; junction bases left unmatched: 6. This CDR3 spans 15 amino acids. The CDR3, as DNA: TGCGCCAGCAGCCTAGGACAGGGGCAAGGAAACACCATATATTTT. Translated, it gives CASSLGQGQGNTIYF.

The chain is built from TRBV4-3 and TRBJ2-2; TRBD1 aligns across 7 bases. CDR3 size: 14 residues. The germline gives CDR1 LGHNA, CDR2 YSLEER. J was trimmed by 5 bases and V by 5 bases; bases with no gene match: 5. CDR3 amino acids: CASSSGGLTGELFF. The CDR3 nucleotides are TGCGCCAGCAGCTCAGGGGGATTGACCGGGGAGCTGTTTTTT.

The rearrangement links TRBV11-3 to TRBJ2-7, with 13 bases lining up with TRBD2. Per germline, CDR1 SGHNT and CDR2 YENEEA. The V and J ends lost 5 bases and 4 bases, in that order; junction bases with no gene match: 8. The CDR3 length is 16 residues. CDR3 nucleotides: TGTGCCAGCAGCACCCGAGGGGGACTAGCGGGATACGAGCAGTACTTC. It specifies CASSTRGGLAGYEQYF.

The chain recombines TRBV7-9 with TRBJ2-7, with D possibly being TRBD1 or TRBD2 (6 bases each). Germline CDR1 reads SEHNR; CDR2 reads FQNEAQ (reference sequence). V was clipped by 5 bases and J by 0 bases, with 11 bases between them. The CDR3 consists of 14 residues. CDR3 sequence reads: CASSPRDTSYEQYF. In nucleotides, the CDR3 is TGTGCCAGCAGCCCGCGGGACACCTCCTACGAGCAGTACTTC.

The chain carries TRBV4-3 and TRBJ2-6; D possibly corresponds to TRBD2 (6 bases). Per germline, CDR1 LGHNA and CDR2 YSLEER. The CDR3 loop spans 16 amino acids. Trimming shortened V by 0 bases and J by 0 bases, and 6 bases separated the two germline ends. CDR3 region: CASSQEEGSGANVLTF. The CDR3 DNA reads TGCGCCAGCAGCCAAGAGGAGGGCTCTGGGGCCAACGTCCTGACTTTC.